Below are 2 T cell receptor beta chains sequenced from a single sample in a study of T cells in Graves' hyperthyroidism and ophthalmopathy. Amplification yielded TCR beta CDR3 regions, with RNA transcripts as the source. First-round RT-PCR targeting the TCR CDR3 was performed with the HTBI primer set. MiXCR was run by TCRdb on the multiplex PCR reads, yielding one entry per CDR3 protein. This table has some 490,000 distinct CDR3 sequences, about 16% appearing once. Sequencing was carried out using blood. The origin of the receptors is a woman aged 25 to 45 with Graves' ophthalmopathy.

This clonotype occurred many times. V and J are TRBV7-3 and TRBJ2-1; the D gene is possibly TRBD1 (7 bases). The V gene lost 5 bases and the J gene lost 7 bases, with 21 bases spanning the gap. There are 16 residues in the CDR3. Germline assignment: CDR1 SGHTA and CDR2 FQGTGA. CDR3 in amino acids: CASSRTGGMASNEQFF. Written as DNA, the CDR3 is TGTGCCAGCAGCCGGACAGGCGGGATGGCCAGTAATGAGCAGTTCTTC. Drawing the rest from reference TRBV7-3 and TRBJ2-1, the complete variable domain is GAGVSQTPSNKVTEKGKYVELRCDPISGHTALYWYRQSLGQGPEFLIYFQGTGAADDSGLPNDRFFAVRPEGSVSTLKIQRTERGDSAVYLCASSRTGGMASNEQFFGPGTRLTVL.

This clonotype was recorded at least ten times. This rearrangement joins TRBV4-2 to TRBJ2-5, with unresolved D. Germline lookup yields CDR1 LGHNA and CDR2 YNFKEQ. The germline V and J ends were trimmed by 1 base and 0 bases, with 6 bases remaining between them. CDR3 size: 14 residues. CDR3 loop: CASSQGYNQETQYF. The CDR3 DNA reads TGTGCCAGCAGCCAAGGGTACAACCAAGAGACCCAGTACTTC.